Presented here are 7 T cell receptor beta chains from one specimen sequenced in a study of blood T cell repertoires in COVID-19. The protocol was immunoSEQ multiplex PCR, while the TCRdb copy is restricted to in-frame clones and leaves out a portion. The data show over 150,000 clones, approximately 80% seen once. The sample taken for sequencing was peripheral blood. The source of these receptors is a human donor in a cohort sampled during active COVID-19.

This rearrangement joins TRBV10-3 to TRBJ2-7; weak D call: TRBD1 (5 bases). V was pared by 6 bases and J by 2 bases, with 17 bases between. This CDR3 comprises 15 residues. Germline CDR1 is ENHRY and CDR2 is SYGVKD. CDR3 in DNA: TGTGCCATCAGCGAGACAGAAAAGCACCCCTACGAGCAGTACTTC. This translates into CAISETEKHPYEQYF.

The V gene is TRBV3-1 (or the pseudogene TRBV3-2), the J gene TRBJ2-2; TRBD2 agrees at 8 bases. CDR1 and CDR2 (germline): LGHDT, YNNKEL (reference sequence). CDR3 length: 15 amino acids. The ends lost 6 bases at V and 5 bases at J; junction bases unmatched: 8. Here the CDR3 DNA reads TGTGCCAGCAGGCTCGGGACTAGGGGTACCGGGGAGCTGTTTTTT. It yields the protein CASRLGTRGTGELFF.

V is TRBV28 and J is TRBJ2-6, with D unresolved. V lost 11 bases, J lost 4 bases, and 15 bases lay in between. Germline CDR1 MDHEN, CDR2 SYDVKM. CDR3 length equals 14 residues. The CDR3 nucleotides are TGTGCCCCCGAGATGCCATCCGGGGCCAACGTCCTGACTTTC. Amino acid sequence: CAPEMPSGANVLTF.

CDR3 region: CASSFSSRAANTGELFF. The CDR3 DNA reads TGCGCCAGCAGCTTTTCATCCAGGGCCGCGAACACCGGGGAGCTGTTTTTT. The chain carries TRBV5-1 and TRBJ2-2; D is possibly TRBD1 (5 bases). The germline V and J ends were trimmed by 2 bases and 0 bases, with 14 bases remaining between them. The length of the CDR3 is 17 residues. Germline V gene lookup returns CDR1 SGHRS and CDR2 YFSETQ.

The chain joins TRBV29-1 to TRBJ1-4; a weak D match, TRBD1 (5 bases). CDR1 is SQVTM and CDR2 is ANQGSEA in the germline V gene. Trimming took off 4 bases at V and 7 bases at J, with 7 bases between the two ends. The CDR3 extends over 11 amino acids. The CDR3 nucleotides are TGCAGCGTTGGGGGGGTTGAAAAACTGTTTTTT. As protein: CSVGGVEKLFF.

The CDR3, as DNA: TGTGCCAGCAGCAACCCCGGAGGGATTCCTGAGCAGTTCTTC. Its protein is CASSNPGGIPEQFF. This chain joins TRBV21-1 and TRBJ2-1; the listed D gene, TRBD2, was not tested against the DNA. TRBV21-1 constitutes a pseudogene. The CDR3 runs 14 residues.

This chain links TRBV3-1 (or the pseudogene TRBV3-2) with TRBJ1-5; tentative D call: TRBD1 (5 bases). CDR1 LGHDT and CDR2 YNNKEL come from the germline V gene (reference sequence). The CDR3 is 18 residues long. Trimming cost V 2 bases and J 0 bases, with 17 bases left between them. The CDR3 DNA follows: TGTGCCAGCAGCCAACAGTGGGGCGGAGAGAATAGCAATCAGCCCCAGCATTTT. It translates to CASSQQWGGENSNQPQHF.